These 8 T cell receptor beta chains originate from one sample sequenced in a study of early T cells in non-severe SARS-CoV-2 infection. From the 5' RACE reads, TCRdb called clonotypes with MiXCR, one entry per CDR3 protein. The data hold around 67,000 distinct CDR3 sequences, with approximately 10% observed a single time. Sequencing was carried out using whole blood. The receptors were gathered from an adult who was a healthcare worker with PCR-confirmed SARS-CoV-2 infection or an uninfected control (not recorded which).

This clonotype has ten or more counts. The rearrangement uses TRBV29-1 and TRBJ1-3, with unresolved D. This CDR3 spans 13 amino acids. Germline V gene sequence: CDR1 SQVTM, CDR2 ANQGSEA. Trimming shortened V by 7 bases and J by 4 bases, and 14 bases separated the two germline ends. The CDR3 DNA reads TGCAGCGCTGACGGCATCGGCGGAAACACCATATATTTT. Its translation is CSADGIGGNTIYF.

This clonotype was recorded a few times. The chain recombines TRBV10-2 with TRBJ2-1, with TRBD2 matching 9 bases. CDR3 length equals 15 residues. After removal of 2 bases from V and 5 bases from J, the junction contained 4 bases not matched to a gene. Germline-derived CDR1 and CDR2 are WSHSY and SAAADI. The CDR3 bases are TGCGCCAGCAGTGAGGTGCTAGCGGGGAACAATGAGCAGTTCTTC. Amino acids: CASSEVLAGNNEQFF.

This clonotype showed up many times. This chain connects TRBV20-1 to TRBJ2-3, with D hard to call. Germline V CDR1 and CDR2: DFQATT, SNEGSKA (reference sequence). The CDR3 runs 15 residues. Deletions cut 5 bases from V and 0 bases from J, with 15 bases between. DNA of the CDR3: TGCAGTGCTCTCGACGGAAAATCTAGCACAGATACGCAGTATTTT. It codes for CSALDGKSSTDTQYF.

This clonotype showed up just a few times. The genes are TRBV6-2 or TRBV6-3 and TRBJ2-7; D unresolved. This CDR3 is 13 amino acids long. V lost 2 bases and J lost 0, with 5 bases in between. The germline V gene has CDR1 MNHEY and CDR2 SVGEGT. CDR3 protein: CASSYQYSYEQYF. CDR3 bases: TGTGCCAGCAGTTACCAGTACTCCTACGAGCAGTACTTC.

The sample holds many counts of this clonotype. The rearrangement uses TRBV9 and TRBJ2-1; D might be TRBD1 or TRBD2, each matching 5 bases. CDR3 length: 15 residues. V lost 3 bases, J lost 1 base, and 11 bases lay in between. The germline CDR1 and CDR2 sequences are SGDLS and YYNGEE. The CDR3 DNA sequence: TGTGCCAGCAGCGGTCAGGGAGTATCCTACAATGAGCAGTTCTTC. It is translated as CASSGQGVSYNEQFF.

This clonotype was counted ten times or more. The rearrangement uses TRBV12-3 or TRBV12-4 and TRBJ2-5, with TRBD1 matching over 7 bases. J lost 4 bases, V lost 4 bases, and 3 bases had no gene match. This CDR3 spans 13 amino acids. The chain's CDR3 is CASSWDSAETQYF. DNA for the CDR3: TGTGCCAGCAGTTGGGACAGTGCAGAGACCCAGTACTTC.

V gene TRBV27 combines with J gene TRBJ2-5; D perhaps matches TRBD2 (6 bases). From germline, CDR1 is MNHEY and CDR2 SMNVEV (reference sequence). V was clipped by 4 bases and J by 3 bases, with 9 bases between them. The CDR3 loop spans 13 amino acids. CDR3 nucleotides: TGTGCCAGCAGTTACTGGGGGGAAGAGACCCAGTACTTC. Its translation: CASSYWGEETQYF.

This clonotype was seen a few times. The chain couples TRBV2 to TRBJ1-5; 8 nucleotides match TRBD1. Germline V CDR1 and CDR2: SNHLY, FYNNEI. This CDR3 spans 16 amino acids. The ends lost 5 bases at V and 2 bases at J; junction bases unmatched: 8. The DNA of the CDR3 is TGTGCCAGCAGTCCTGGACAGGGTAGAGGCAATCAGCCCCAGCATTTT. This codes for CASSPGQGRGNQPQHF. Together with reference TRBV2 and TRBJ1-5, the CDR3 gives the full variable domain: EPEVTQTPSHQVTQMGQEVILRCVPISNHLYFYWYRQILGQKVEFLVSFYNNEISEKSEIFDDQFSVERPDGSNFTLKIRSTKLEDSAMYFCASSPGQGRGNQPQHFGDGTRLSIL.